This T cell receptor (beta chain) was identified during a study of tumor-infiltrating lymphocytes in primary liver carcinoma. Overall study context: The neoplasms were of stage T1-T3 N0M0, with dimensions of about 4 to 11 cm across. Findings of the study overall: It was tumor-adjacent and tumor-blood pairs that overlapped less than tumor region pairs did.

Researchers generated TCR beta cDNA from roughly 500 ng of total RNA, relying on a constant-region primer. Slightly modified ARM-PCR with three nested multiplex PCR rounds yielded TCR beta libraries. With TRBV1-TRBV30 forward primers and a C-beta reverse primer, the first two PCR rounds were run for about 10 cycles each. In TCRdb, the multiplex PCR reads were re-called with MiXCR into one record per CDR3 protein. Of 180,000 or so distinct CDR3 sequences listed, over 45% are singletons. CDR1 and CDR2 from the germline V gene are MNHEY and SVGAGI. V was clipped by 7 bases and J by 4 bases; unmatched bases: 11. The CDR3 covers 15 residues. RNA isolated from unsorted whole blood supplied the blood RNA, with germline DNA also extracted. This clonotype was observed once. Antigen specificity is unknown.

The gene calls are TRBV6-5 and TRBJ2-3; 7 bases are a match to TRBD1. Specimen: peripheral blood. This TCR was recovered from a man aged 40-50 years with primary liver carcinoma and hepatitis B virus infection. The CDR3 loop reads CASIVNRTGADTQYF. For the CDR3, the DNA is TGTGCCAGCATCGTGAATCGGACAGGAGCAGATACGCAGTATTTT.